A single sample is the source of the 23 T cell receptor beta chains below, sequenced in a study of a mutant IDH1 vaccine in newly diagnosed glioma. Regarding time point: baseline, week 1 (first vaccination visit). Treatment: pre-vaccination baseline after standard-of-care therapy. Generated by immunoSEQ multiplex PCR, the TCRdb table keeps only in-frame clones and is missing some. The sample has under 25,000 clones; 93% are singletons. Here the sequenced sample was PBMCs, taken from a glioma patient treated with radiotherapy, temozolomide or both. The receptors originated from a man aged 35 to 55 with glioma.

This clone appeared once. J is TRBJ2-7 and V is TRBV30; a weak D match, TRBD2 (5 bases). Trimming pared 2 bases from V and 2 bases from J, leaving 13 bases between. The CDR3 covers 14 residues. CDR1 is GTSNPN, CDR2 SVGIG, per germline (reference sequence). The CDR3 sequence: CAWSPSADTYEQYF. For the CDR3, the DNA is TGTGCCTGGAGTCCTTCAGCGGATACCTACGAGCAGTACTTC.

The CDR3 DNA is TGTGCCAGCAGCGAGCTAGCGGGAGGGTCTTACAATGAGCAGTTCTTC. Translating gives CASSELAGGSYNEQFF. The V call is TRBV14, the J call TRBJ2-1, with 12 nucleotides matching TRBD2. With 5 bases clipped from V and 4 bases from J, the junction kept 6 bases outside the gene matches. The CDR3 covers 16 residues. Germline loops: CDR1 SGHDN, CDR2 FVKESK.

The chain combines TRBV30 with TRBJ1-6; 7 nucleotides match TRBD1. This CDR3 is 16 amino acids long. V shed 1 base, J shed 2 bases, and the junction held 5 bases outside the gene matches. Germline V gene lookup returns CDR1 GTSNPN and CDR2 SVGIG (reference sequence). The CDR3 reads CAWSGRQGPYNSPLHF. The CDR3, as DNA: TGTGCCTGGAGTGGAAGACAGGGACCCTATAATTCACCCCTCCACTTT.

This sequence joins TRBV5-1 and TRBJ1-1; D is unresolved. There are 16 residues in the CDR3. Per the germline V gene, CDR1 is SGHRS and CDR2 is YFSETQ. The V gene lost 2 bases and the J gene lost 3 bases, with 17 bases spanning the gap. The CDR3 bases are TGCGCCAGCAGCTTTCTTCCGGCAGACCTTGACACTGAAGCTTTCTTT. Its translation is CASSFLPADLDTEAFF.

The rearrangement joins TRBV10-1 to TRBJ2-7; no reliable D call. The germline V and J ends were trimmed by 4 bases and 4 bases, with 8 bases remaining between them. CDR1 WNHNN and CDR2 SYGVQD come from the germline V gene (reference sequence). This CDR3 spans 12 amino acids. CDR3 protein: CASSGLEYEQYF. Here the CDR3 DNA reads TGCGCCAGCAGTGGTCTGGAATACGAGCAGTACTTC.

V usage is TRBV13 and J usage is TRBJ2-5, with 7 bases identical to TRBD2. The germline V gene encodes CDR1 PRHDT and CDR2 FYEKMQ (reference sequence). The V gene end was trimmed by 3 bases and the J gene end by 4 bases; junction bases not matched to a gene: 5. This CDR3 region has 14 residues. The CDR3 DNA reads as TGTGCCAGCAGCTTTTCCAGCGGGGTAGAGACCCAGTACTTC. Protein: CASSFSSGVETQYF.

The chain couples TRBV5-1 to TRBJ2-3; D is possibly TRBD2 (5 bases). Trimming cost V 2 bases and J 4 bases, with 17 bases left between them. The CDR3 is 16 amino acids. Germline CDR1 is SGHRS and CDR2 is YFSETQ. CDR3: CASSLQTSAFADTQYF. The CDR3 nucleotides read TGCGCCAGCAGCTTACAAACTAGTGCTTTTGCAGATACGCAGTATTTT.

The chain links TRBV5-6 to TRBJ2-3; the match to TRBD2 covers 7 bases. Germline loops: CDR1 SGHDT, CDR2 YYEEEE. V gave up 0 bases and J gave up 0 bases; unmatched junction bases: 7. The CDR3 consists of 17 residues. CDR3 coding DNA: TGTGCCAGCAGCTTGGTGTCTAGCGGACTTAGCACAGATACGCAGTATTTT. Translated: CASSLVSSGLSTDTQYF.

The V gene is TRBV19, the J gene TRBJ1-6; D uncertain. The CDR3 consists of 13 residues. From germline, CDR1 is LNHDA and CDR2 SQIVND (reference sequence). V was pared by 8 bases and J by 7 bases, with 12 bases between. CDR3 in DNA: TGTGCCAGTCTCGATGAAGGGAATTCACCCCTCCACTTT. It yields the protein CASLDEGNSPLHF.

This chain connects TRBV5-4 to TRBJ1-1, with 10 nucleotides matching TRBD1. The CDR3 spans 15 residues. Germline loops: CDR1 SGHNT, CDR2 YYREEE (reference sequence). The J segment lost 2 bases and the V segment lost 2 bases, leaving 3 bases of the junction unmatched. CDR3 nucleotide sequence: TGTGCCAGCAGCTTCCCGACAGGGGGCAACACTGAAGCTTTCTTT. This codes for CASSFPTGGNTEAFF.

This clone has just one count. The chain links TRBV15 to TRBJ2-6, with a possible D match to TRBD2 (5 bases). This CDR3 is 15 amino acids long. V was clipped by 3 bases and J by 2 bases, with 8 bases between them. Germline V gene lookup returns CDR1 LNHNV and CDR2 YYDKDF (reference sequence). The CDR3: CATSRSGTGANVLTF. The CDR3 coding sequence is TGTGCCACCAGCAGGTCGGGGACTGGGGCCAACGTCCTGACTTTC. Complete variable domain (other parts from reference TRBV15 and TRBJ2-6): DAMVIQNPRYQVTQFGKPVTLSCSQTLNHNVMYWYQQKSSQAPKLLFHYYDKDFNNEADTPDNFQSRRPNTSFCFLDIRSPGLGDTAMYLCATSRSGTGANVLTFGAGSRLTVL.

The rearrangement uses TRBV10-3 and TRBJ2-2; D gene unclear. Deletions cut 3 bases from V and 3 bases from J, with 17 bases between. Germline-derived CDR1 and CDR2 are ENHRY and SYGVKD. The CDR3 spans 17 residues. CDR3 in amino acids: CAISDPSDNRYTGELFF. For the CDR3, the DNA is TGTGCCATCAGTGATCCCAGCGACAATAGGTACACCGGGGAGCTGTTTTTT.

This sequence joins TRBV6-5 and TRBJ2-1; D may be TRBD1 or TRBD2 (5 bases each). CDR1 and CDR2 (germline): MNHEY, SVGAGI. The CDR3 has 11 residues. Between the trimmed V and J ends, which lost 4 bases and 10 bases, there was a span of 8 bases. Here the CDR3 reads CASSFGTEQFF. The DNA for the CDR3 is TGTGCCAGCAGTTTCGGGACCGAGCAGTTCTTC.

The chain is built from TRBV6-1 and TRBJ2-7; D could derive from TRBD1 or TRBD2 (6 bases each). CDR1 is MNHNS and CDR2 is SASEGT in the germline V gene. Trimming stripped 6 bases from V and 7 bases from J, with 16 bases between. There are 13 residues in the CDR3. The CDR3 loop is CASRRDNMGEQYF. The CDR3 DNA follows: TGTGCCAGCAGGCGGGACAACATGGGGGAGCAGTACTTC.

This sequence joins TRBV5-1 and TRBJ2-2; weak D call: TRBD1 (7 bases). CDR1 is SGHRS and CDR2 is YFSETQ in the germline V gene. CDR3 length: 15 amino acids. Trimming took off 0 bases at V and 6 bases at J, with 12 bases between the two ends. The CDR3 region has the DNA TGCGCCAGCAGCTTGGGACAGGGACTGGCCGGGGAGCTGTTTTTT. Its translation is CASSLGQGLAGELFF. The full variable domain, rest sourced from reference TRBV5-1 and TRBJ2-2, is KAGVTQTPRYLIKTRGQQVTLSCSPISGHRSVSWYQQTPGQGLQFLFEYFSETQRNKGNFPGRFSGRQFSNSRSEMNVSTLELGDSALYLCASSLGQGLAGELFFGEGSRLTVL.

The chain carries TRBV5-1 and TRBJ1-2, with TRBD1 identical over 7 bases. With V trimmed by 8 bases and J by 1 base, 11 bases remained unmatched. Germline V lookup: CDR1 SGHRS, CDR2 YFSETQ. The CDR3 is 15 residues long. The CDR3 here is CASRDSDKDNYGYTF. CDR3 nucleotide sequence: TGCGCCAGTCGGGACAGTGATAAAGATAACTATGGCTACACCTTC. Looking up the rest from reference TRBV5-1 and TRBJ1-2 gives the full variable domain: KAGVTQTPRYLIKTRGQQVTLSCSPISGHRSVSWYQQTPGQGLQFLFEYFSETQRNKGNFPGRFSGRQFSNSRSEMNVSTLELGDSALYLCASRDSDKDNYGYTFGSGTRLTVV.

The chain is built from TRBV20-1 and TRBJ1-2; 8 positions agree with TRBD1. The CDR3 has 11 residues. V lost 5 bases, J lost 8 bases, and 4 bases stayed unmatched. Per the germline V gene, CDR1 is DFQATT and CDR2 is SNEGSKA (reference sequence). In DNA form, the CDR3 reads TGCAGTGCTGGGAGGACAGGGGGCTACACCTTC. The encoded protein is CSAGRTGGYTF.

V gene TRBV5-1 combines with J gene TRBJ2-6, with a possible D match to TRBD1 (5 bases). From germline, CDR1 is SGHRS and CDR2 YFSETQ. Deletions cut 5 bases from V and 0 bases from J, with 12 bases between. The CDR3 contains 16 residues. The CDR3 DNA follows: TGCGCCAGCAGGGCAGGGATAAGCTCTGGGGCCAACGTCCTGACTTTC. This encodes CASRAGISSGANVLTF.

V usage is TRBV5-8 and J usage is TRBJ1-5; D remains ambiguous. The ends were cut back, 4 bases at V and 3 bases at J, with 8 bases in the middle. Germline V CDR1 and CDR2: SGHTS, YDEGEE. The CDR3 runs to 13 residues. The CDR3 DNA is TGTGCCAGCAGCCCAAGAATCAATCAGCCCCAGCATTTT. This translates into CASSPRINQPQHF.

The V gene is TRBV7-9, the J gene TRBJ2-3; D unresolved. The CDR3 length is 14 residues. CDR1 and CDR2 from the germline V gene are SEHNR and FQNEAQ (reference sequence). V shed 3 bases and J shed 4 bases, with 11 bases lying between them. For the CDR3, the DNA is TGTGCCAGCAGCTTTGACCTGGGTGCAGATACGCAGTATTTT. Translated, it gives CASSFDLGADTQYF.

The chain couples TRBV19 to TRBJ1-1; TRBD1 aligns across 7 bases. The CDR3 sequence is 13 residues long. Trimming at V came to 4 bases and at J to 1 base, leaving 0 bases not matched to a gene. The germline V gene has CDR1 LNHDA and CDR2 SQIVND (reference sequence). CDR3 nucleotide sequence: TGTGCCAGTAGTAGACAGGGGAACACTGAAGCTTTCTTT. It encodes CASSRQGNTEAFF. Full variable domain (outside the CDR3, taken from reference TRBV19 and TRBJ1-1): DGGITQSPKYLFRKEGQNVTLSCEQNLNHDAMYWYRQDPGQGLRLIYYSQIVNDFQKGDIAEGYSVSREKKESFPLTVTSAQKNPTAFYLCASSRQGNTEAFFGQGTRLTVV.

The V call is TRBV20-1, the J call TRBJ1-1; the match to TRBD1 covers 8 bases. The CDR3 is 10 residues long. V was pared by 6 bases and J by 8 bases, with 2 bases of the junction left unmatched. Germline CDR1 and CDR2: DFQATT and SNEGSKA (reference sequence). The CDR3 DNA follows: TGCAGTGCCTGGGACAGGGAAGCTTTCTTT. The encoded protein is CSAWDREAFF.

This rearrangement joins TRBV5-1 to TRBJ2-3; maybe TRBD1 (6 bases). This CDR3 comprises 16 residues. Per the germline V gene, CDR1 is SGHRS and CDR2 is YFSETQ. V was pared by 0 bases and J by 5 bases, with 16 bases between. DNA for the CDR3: TGCGCCAGCAGCTTGGGTCCTCAGGGGCAAGGAGATACGCAGTATTTT. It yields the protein CASSLGPQGQGDTQYF. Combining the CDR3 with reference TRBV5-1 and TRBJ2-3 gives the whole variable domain KAGVTQTPRYLIKTRGQQVTLSCSPISGHRSVSWYQQTPGQGLQFLFEYFSETQRNKGNFPGRFSGRQFSNSRSEMNVSTLELGDSALYLCASSLGPQGQGDTQYFGPGTRLTVL.